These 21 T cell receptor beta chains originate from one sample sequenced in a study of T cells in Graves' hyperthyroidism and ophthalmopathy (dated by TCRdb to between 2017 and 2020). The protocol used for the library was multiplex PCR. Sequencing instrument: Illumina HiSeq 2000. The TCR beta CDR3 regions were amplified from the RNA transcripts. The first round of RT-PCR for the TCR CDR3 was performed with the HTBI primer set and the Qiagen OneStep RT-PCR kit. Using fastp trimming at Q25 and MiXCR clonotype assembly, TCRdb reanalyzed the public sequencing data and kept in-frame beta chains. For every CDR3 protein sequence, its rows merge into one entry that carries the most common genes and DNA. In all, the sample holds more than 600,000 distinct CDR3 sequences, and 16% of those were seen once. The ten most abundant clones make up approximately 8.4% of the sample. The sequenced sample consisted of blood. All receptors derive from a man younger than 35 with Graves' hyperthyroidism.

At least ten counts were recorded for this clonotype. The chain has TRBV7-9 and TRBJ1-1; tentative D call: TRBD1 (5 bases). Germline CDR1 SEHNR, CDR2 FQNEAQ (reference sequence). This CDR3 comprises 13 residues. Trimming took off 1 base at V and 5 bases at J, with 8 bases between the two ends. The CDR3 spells CASSLEWGTEAFF. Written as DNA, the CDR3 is TGTGCCAGCAGCTTAGAATGGGGGACTGAAGCTTTCTTT.

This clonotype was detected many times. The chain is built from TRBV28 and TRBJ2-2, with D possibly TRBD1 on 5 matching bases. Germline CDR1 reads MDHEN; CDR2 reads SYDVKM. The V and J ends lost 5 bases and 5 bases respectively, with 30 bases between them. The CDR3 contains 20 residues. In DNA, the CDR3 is TGTGCCAGCAGTCCCCGACAGATTAAGTCAGATATAAACAATACCGGGGAGCTGTTTTTT. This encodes CASSPRQIKSDINNTGELFF.

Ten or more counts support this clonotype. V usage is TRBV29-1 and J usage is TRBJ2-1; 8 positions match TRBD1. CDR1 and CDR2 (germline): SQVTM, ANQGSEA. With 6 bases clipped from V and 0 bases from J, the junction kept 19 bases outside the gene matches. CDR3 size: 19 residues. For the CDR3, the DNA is TGCAGCGTCGACAGGGGTTTCGATTCGTGGGAGAGCTCCTACAATGAGCAGTTCTTC. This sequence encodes CSVDRGFDSWESSYNEQFF.

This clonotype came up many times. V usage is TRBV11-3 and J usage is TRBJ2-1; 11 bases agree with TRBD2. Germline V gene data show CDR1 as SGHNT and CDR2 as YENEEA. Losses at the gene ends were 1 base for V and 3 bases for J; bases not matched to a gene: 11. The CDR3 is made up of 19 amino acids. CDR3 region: CASSLAGGLADYRYNEQFF. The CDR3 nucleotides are TGTGCCAGCAGCTTAGCCGGGGGACTAGCGGATTATCGCTACAATGAGCAGTTCTTC.

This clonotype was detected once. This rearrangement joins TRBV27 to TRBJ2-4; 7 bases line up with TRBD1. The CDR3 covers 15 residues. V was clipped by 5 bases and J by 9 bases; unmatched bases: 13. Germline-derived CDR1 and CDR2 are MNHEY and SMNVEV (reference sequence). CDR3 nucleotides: TGTGCCAGCAGTCTCGACCTGACAGGGTCGGGCATTCAGTACTTC. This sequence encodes CASSLDLTGSGIQYF.

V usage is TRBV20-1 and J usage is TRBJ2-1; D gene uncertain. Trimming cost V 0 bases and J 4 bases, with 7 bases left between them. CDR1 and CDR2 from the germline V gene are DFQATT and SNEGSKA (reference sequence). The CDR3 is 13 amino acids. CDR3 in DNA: TGCAGTGCTAGAGATTTGAGATACAATGAGCAGTTCTTC. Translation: CSARDLRYNEQFF.

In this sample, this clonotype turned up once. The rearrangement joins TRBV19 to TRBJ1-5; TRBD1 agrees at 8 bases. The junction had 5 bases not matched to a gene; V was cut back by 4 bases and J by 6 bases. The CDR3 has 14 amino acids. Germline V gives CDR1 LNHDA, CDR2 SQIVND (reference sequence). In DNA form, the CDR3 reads TGTGCCAGTAGTACGACAGGGGTTAGTCAGCCCCAGCATTTT. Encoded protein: CASSTTGVSQPQHF.

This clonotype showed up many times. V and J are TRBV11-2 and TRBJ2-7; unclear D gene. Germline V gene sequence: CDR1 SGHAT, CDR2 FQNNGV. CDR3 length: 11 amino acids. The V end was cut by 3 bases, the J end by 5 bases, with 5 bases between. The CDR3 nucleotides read TGTGCCAGCAGCTTCTTACACGAGCAGTACTTC. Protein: CASSFLHEQYF.

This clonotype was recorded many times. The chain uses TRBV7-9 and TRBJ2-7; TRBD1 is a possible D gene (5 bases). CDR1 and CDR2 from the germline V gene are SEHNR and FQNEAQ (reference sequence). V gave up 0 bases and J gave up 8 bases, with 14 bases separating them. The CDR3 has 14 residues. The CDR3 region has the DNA TGTGCCAGCAGCTTAGCTCAACAGGCCCACCAGCAGTACTTC. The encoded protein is CASSLAQQAHQQYF.

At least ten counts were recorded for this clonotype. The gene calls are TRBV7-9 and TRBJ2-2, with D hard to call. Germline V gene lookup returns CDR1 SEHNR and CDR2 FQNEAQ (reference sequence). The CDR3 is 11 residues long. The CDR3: CAIGWAGELFF. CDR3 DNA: TGTGCTATCGGATGGGCCGGGGAGCTGTTTTTT. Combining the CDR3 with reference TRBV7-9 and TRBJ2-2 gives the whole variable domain DTGVSQNPRHKITKRGQNVTFRCDPISEHNRLYWYRQTLGQGPEFLTYFQNEAQLEKSRLLSDRFSAERPKGSFSTLEIQRTEQGDSAMYLCAIGWAGELFFGEGSRLTVL.

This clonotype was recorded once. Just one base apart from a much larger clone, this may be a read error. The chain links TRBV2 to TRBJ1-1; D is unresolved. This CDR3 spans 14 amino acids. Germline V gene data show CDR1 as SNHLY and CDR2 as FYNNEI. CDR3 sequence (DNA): TGTGCCACACAAGAGGGATCCCCTGGAACTGAAGCTCTCTTT. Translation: CATQEGSPGTEALF.

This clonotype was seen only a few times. Written as DNA, the CDR3 is TGCAGTGCTGGACAGGGGGCTCGTCAGCCCCAGCATTTT. Protein sequence: CSAGQGARQPQHF. V usage is TRBV20-1 and J usage is TRBJ1-5; 11 nucleotides align to TRBD1. V gave up 5 bases and J gave up 6 bases; unmatched junction bases: 3. There are 13 residues in the CDR3. CDR1 is DFQATT and CDR2 is SNEGSKA in the germline V gene (reference sequence).

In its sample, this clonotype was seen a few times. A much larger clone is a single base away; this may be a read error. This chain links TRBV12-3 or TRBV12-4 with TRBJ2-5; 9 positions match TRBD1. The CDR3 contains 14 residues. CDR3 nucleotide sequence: TGTGCCAGCAGTCAAACAGGGGGCAAAGAGGCCCAGTACTTC. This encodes CASSQTGGKEAQYF.

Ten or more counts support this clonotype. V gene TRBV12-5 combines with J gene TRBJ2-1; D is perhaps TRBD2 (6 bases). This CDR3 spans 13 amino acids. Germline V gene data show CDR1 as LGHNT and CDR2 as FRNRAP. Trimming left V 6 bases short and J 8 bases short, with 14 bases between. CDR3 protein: CASGPGGKYEQFF. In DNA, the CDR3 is TGTGCTAGTGGACCTGGAGGGAAGTATGAGCAGTTCTTC.

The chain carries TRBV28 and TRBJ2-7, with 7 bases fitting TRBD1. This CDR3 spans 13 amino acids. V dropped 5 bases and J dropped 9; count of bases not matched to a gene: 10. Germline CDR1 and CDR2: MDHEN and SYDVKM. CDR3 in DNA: TGTGCCAGCAGTCCCGGTGACAGGGTAGGGCAGTACTTC. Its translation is CASSPGDRVGQYF. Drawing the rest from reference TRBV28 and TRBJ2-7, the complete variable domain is DVKVTQSSRYLVKRTGEKVFLECVQDMDHENMFWYRQDPGLGLRLIYFSYDVKMKEKGDIPEGYSVSREKKERFSLILESASTNQTSMYLCASSPGDRVGQYFGPGTRLTVT.

The CDR3 sequence is CASSSRTGGEQYF. The CDR3, as DNA: TGTGCCAGCAGTTCCCGGACAGGGGGCGAGCAGTACTTC. The rearrangement links TRBV11-2 to TRBJ2-7; TRBD1 matches at 10 bases. The J segment lost 6 bases and the V segment lost 6 bases, leaving 5 bases of the junction unmatched. Germline-derived CDR1 and CDR2 are SGHAT and FQNNGV. The length of the CDR3 is 13 residues.

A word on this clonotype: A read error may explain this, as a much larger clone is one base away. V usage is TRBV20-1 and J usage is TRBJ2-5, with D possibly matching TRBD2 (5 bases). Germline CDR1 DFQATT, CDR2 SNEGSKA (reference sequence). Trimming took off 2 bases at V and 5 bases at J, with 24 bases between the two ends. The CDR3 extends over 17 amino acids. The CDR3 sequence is CSARPYPPRELRETQYF. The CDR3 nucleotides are TGCAGTGCTAGACCCTACCCCCCGAGGGAACTAAGGGAGACCCAGTACTTC.

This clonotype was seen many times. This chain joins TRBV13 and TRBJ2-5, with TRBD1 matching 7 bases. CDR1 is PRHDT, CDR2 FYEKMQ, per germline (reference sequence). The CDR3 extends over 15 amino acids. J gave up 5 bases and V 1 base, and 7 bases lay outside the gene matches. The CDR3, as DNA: TGTGCCAGCAGCTTAGACCCAGACAGGGTGGAGACCCAGTACTTC. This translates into CASSLDPDRVETQYF.

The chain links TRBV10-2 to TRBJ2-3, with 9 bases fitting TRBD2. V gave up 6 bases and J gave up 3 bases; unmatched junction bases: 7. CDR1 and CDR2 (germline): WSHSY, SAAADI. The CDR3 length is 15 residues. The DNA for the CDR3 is TGCGCCAGCAGGGAAAGCGGGAGGAGGACAGATACGCAGTATTTT. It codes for CASRESGRRTDTQYF.

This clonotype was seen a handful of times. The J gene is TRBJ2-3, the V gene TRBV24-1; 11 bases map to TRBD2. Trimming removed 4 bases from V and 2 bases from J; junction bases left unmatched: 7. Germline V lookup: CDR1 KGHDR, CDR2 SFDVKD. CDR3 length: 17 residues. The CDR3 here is CATSDRTSGGLTDTQYF. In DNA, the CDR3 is TGTGCCACCAGTGACCGTACTAGCGGGGGACTCACAGATACGCAGTATTTT.

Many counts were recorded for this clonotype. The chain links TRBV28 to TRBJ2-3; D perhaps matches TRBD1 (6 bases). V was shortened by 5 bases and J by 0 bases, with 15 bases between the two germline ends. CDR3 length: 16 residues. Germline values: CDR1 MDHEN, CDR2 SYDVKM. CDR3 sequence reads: CASSQGWEHSTDTQYF. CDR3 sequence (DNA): TGTGCCAGCAGTCAGGGGTGGGAACATAGCACAGATACGCAGTATTTT.